This T cell receptor beta chain was found in a study of blood T cell repertoires in COVID-19. Libraries were prepared by immunoSEQ multiplex PCR; TCRdb keeps only in-frame clonotypes and omits some of them. The data contain fewer than 400,000 clones, just under 90% of them singletons. This clone was seen only once. The CDR3 runs 13 residues. With 6 bases removed from V and 3 bases from J, the gap between germline ends came to 8 bases. From germline, CDR1 is MNHEY and CDR2 SVGEGT. The sequence derives from a woman in her 30s who had recovered from COVID-19. The sequenced material came from PBMCs or T cells enriched from blood (not recorded which). The chain employs TRBV6-2 or TRBV6-3 and TRBJ2-2; D is unresolved. The CDR3: CASSAVDTGELFF. The CDR3 DNA reads TGTGCCAGCAGCGCCGTAGACACCGGGGAGCTGTTTTTT.